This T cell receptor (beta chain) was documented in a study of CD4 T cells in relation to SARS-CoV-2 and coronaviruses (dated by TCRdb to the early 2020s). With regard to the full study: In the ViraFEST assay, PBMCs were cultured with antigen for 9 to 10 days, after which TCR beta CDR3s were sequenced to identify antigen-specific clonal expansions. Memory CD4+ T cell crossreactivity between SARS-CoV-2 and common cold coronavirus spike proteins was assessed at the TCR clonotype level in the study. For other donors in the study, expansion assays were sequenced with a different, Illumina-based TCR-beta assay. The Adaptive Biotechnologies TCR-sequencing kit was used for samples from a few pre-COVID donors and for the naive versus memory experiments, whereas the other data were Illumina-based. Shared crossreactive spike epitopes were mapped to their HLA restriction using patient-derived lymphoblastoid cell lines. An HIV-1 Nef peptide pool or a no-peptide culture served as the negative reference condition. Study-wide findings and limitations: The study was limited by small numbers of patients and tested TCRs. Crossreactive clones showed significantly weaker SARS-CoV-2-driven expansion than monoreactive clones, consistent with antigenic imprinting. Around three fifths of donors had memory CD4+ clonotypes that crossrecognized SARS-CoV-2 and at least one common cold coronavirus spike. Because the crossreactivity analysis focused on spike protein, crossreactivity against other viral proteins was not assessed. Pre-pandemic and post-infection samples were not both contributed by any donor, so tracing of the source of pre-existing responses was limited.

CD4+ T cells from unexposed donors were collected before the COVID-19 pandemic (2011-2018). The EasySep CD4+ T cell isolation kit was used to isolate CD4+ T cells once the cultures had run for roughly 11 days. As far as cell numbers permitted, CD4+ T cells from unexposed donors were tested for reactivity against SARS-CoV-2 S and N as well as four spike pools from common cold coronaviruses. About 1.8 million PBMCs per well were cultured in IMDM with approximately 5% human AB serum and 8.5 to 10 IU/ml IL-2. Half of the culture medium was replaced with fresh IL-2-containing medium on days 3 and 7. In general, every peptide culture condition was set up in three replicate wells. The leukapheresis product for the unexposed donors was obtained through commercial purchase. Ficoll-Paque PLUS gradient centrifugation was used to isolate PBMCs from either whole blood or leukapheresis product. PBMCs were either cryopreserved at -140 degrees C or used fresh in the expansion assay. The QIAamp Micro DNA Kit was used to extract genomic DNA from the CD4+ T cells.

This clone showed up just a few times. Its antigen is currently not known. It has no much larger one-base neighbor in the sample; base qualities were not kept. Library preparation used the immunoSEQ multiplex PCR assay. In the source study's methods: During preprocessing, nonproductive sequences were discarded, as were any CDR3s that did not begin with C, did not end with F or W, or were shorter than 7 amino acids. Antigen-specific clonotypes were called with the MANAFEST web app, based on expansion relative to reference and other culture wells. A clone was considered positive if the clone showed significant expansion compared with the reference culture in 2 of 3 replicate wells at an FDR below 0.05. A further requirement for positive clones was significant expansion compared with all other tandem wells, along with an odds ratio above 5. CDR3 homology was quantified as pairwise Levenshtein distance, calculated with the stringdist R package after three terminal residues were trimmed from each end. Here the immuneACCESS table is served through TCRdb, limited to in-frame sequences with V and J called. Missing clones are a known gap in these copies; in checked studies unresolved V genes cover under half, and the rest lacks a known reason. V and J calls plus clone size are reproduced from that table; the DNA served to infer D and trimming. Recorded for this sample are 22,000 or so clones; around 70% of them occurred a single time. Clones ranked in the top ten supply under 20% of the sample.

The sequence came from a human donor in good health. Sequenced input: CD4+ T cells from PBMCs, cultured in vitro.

The DNA reads TGTGCCAGCAGCTCCGAGGGAAACACCATATATTTT. Translated, it reads CASSSEGNTIYF. The V and J genes are TRBV11-2 and TRBJ1-3; the D gene cannot be named for sure. The germline V gene supplies CDR1 SGHAT and CDR2 FQNNGV. The CDR3, cysteine through phenylalanine, is 12 amino acids long. The DNA shown is the 36-base CDR3, in frame from base 1. Cut back by 4 bases and 4 bases, the V and J ends lie 5 bases apart.